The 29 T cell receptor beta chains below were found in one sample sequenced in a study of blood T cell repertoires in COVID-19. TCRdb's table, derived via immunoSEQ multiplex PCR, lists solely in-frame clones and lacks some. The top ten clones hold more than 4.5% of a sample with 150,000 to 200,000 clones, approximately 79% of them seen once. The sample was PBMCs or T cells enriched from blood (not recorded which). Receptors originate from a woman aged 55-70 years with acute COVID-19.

CDR3 sequence reads: CASSEDRTEAFF. The CDR3, as DNA: TGTGCCAGCAGCGAAGACAGAACTGAAGCTTTCTTT. The chain has TRBV9 and TRBJ1-1; D is possibly TRBD1 (5 bases). This CDR3 spans 12 amino acids. Germline values: CDR1 SGDLS, CDR2 YYNGEE. V lost 3 bases and J 5 bases, leaving 8 bases between the germline ends.

The CDR3 DNA reads TGTGCCAGCAGTGAAGCCCACTCTTTACGGCTAGGCCCATTCTTC. Translation gives CASSEAHSLRLGPFF. This chain joins TRBV6-1 and TRBJ2-1; D ambiguous. Germline V gene data show CDR1 as MNHNS and CDR2 as SASEGT. V dropped 0 bases and J dropped 16 bases, with 22 bases sitting between them. The CDR3 is 15 residues long.

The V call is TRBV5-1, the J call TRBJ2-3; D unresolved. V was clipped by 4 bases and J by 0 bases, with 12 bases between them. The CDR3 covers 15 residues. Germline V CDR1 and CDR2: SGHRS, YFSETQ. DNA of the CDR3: TGCGCCAGCAGCATCCAGGTTACTAGCACAGATACGCAGTATTTT. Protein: CASSIQVTSTDTQYF.

CDR3 residues: CASSPLRGYEQYV. CDR3 sequence (DNA): TGTGCCAGCTCACCATTGCGGGGCTACGAGCAGTACGTC. The V call is TRBV18, the J call TRBJ2-7; D possibly corresponds to TRBD2 (6 bases). Deletions cut 2 bases from V and 3 bases from J, with 8 bases between. The length of the CDR3 is 13 residues. Per germline, CDR1 KGHSH and CDR2 LQKENI.

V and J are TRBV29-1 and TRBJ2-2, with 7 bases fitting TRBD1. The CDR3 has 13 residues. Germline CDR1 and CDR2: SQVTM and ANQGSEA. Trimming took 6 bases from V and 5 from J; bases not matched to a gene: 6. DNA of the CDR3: TGCAGCGTCCGACCGGGACAGACCGGGGAGCTGTTTTTT. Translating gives CSVRPGQTGELFF.

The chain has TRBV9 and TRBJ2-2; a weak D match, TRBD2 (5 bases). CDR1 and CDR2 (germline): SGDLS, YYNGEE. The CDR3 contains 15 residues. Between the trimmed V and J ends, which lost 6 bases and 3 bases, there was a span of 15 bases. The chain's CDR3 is CASTRVSGDTGELFF. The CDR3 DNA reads TGTGCCAGCACCCGAGTATCCGGGGACACCGGGGAGCTGTTTTTT.

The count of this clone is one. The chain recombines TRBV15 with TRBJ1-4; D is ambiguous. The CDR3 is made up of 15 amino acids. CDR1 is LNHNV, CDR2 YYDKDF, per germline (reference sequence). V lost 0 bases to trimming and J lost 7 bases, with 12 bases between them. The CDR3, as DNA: TGTGCCACCAGCAGAGATAGTGGGAGTGGTGAAAAACTGTTTTTT. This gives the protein CATSRDSGSGEKLFF.

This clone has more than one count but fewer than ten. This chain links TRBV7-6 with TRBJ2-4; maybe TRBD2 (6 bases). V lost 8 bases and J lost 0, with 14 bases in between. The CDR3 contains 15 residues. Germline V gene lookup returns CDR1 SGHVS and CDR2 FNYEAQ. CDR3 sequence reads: CASSAGYLAKNIQYF. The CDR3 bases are TGTGCCAGCTCAGCGGGCTACTTAGCCAAAAACATTCAGTACTTC. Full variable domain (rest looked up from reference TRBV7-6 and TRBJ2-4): GAGVSQSPRYKVTKRGQDVALRCDPISGHVSLYWYRQALGQGPEFLTYFNYEAQQDKSGLPNDRFSAERPEGSISTLTIQRTEQRDSAMYRCASSAGYLAKNIQYFGAGTRLSVL.

CDR3 residues: CASAGGTLYNEQFF. The CDR3 nucleotides are TGTGCCAGCGCGGGGGGTACCCTCTACAATGAGCAGTTCTTC. This rearrangement joins TRBV18 to TRBJ2-1, with 8 bases aligning to TRBD2. The germline CDR1 and CDR2 sequences are KGHSH and LQKENI. The V gene end was trimmed by 8 bases and the J gene end by 3 bases; junction bases not matched to a gene: 6. The CDR3 has 14 residues.

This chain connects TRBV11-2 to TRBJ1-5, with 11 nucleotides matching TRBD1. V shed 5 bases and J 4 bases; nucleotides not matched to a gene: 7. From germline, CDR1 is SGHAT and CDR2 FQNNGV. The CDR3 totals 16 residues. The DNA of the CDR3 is TGTGCCAGCAGCCCCTGGGACAGGGGGGGGAATCAGCCCCAGCATTTT. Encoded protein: CASSPWDRGGNQPQHF. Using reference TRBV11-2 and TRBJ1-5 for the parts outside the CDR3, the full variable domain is EAGVAQSPRYKIIEKRQSVAFWCNPISGHATLYWYQQILGQGPKLLIQFQNNGVVDDSQLPKDRFSAERLKGVDSTLKIQPAKLEDSAVYLCASSPWDRGGNQPQHFGDGTRLSIL.

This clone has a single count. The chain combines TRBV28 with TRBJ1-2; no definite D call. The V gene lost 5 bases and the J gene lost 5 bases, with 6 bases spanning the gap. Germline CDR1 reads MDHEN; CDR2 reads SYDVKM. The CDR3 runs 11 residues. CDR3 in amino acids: CASSHRYGYTF. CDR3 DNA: TGTGCCAGCAGTCACAGATATGGCTACACCTTC.

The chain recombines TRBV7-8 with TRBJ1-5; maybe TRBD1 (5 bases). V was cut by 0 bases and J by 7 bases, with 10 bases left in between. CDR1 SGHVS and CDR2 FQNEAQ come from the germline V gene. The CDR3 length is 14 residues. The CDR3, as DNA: TGTGCCAGCAGCTTAGCGCGGGGGGAACAGCCCCAGCATTTT. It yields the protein CASSLARGEQPQHF.

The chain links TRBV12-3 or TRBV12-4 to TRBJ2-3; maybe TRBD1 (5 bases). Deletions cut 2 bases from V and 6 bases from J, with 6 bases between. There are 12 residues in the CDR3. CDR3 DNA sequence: TGTGCCAGCAGTTTAAAGGGGGATACGCAGTATTTT. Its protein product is CASSLKGDTQYF.

The CDR3 protein is CSASTGQGYQPQHF. DNA of the CDR3: TGCAGTGCTAGTACCGGGCAGGGCTATCAGCCCCAGCATTTT. The V call is TRBV20-1, the J call TRBJ1-5, with D tentatively TRBD1 (5 bases). The CDR3 covers 14 residues. From germline, CDR1 is DFQATT and CDR2 SNEGSKA (reference sequence). V lost 3 bases to trimming and J lost 5 bases, with 14 bases between them.

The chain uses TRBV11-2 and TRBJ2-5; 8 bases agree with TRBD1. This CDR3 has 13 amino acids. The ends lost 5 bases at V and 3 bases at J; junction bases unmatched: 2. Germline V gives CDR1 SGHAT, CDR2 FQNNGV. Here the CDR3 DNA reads TGTGCCAGCAGCCGACAGGGGAAAGAGACCCAGTACTTC. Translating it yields CASSRQGKETQYF.

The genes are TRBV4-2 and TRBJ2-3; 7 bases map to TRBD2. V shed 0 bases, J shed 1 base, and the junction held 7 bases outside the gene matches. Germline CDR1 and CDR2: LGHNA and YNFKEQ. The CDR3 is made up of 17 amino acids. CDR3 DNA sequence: TGTGCCAGCAGCCAAGAAAATGGGCTAGCGGGCACAGATACGCAGTATTTT. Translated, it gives CASSQENGLAGTDTQYF.

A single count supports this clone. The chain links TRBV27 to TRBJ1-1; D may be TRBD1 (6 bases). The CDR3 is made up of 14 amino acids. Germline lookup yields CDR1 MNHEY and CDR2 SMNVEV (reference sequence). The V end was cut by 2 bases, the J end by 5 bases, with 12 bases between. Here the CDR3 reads CASSLHREGTEAFF. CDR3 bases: TGTGCCAGCAGTTTACACAGGGAAGGGACTGAAGCTTTCTTT.

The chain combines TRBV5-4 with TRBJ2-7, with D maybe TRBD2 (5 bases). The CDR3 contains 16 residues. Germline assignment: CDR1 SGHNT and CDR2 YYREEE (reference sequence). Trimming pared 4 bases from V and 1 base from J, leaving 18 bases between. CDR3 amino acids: CASSPPEDGLSYEQYV. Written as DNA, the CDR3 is TGTGCCAGCAGCCCCCCAGAGGACGGACTTTCCTACGAGCAGTACGTC.

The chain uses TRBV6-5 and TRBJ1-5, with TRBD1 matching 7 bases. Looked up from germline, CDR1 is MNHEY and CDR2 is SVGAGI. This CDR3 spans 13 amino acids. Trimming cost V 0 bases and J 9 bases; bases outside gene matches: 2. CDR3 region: CASSYSTGRPQHF. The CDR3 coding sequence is TGTGCCAGCAGTTACTCGACAGGGCGGCCCCAGCATTTT.

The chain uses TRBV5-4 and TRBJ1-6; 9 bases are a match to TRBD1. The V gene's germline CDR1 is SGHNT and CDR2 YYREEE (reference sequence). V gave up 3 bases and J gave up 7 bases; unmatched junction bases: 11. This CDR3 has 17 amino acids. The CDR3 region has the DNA TGTGCCAGCAGCTCCGTCCCGGGACAGGGAACCAATTCACCCCTCCACTTT. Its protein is CASSSVPGQGTNSPLHF.

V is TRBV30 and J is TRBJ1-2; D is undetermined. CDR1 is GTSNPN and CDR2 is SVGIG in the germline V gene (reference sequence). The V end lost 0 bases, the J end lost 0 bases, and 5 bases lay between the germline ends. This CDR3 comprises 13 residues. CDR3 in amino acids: CAWSVNTNYGYTF. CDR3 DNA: TGTGCCTGGAGTGTAAATACTAACTATGGCTACACCTTC.

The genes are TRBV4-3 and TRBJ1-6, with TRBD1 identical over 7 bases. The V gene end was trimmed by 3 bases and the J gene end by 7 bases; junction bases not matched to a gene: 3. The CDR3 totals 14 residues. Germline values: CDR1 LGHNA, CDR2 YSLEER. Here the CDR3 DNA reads TGCGCCAGCAGCCAGGGACAGCGAAATTCACCCCTCCACTTT. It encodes CASSQGQRNSPLHF.

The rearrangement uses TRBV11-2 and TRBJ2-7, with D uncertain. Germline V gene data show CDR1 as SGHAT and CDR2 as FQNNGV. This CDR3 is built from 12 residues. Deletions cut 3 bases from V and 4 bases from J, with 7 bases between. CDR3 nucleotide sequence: TGTGCCAGCAGCTTTCAGCGTTACGAGCAGTACTTC. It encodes CASSFQRYEQYF.

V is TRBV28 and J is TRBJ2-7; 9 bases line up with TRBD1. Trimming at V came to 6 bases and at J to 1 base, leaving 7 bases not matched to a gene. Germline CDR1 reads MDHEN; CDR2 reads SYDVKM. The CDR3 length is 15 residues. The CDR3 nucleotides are TGTGCCAGCAGACGACAGGGGGATTCTTCCTACGAGCAGTACGTC. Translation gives CASRRQGDSSYEQYV.

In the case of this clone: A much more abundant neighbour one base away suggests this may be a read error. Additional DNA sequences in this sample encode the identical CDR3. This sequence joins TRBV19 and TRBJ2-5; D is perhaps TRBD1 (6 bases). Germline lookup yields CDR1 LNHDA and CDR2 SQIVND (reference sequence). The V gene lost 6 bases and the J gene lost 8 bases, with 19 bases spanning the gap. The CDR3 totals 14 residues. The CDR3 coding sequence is TGTGCCAGTAGGATCACAACAGGGAGTGGAACCCAGTACTTC. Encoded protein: CASRITTGSGTQYF.

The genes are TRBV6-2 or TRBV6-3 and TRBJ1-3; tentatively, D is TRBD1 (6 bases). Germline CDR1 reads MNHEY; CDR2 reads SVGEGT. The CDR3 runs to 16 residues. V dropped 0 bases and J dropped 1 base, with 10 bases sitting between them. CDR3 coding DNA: TGTGCCAGCAGTTACTCTCACAGGGCGTCTGGAAACACCATATATTTT. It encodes CASSYSHRASGNTIYF.

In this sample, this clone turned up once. CDR3 nucleotides: TGCAGCGTTGATGTTGGCCCCCCGGGTCAGCCCCAGCATTTT. Its translation is CSVDVGPPGQPQHF. This chain connects TRBV29-1 to TRBJ1-5; D gene ambiguous. CDR3 length: 14 residues. Germline V gene lookup returns CDR1 SQVTM and CDR2 ANQGSEA. V was shortened by 3 bases and J by 6 bases, with 15 bases between the two germline ends.

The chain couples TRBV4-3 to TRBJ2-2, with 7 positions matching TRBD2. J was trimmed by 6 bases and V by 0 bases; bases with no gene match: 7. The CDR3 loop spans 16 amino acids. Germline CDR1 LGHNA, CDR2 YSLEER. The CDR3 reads CASSQDGTNNPGELFF. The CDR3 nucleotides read TGCGCCAGCAGCCAAGACGGGACTAATAACCCCGGGGAGCTGTTTTTT.

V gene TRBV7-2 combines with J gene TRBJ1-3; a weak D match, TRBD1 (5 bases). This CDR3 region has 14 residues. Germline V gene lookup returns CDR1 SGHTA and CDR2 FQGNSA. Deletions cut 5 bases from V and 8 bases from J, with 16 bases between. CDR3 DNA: TGTGCCAGCAGCCCGTGGGGCTGGGCAGACACCATATATTTT. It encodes CASSPWGWADTIYF.